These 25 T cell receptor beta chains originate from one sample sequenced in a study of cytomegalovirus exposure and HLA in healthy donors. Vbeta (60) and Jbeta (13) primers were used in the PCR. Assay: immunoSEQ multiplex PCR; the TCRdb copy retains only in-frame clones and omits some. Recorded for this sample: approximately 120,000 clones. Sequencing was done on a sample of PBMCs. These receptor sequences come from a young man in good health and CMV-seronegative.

The CDR3 DNA is TGCAGCGCTATTAATCCGAGGAATGAAAAACTGTTTTTT. As protein: CSAINPRNEKLFF. The chain uses TRBV29-1 and TRBJ1-4, with no clear D. This CDR3 comprises 13 residues. Deletions cut 7 bases from V and 5 bases from J, with 14 bases between. Per germline, CDR1 SQVTM and CDR2 ANQGSEA. Variable domain in full (rest from reference TRBV29-1 and TRBJ1-4): SAVISQKPSRDICQRGTSLTIQCQVDSQVTMMFWYRQQPGQSLTLIATANQGSEATYESGFVIDKFPISRPNLTFSTLTVSNMSPEDSSIYLCSAINPRNEKLFFGSGTQLSVL.

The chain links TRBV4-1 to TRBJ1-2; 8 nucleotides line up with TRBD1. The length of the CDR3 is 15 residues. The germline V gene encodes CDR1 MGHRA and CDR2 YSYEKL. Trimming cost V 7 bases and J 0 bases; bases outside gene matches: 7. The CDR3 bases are TGCGCCAGCACCCTGGGACAGGTCGCTAACTATGGCTACACCTTC. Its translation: CASTLGQVANYGYTF.

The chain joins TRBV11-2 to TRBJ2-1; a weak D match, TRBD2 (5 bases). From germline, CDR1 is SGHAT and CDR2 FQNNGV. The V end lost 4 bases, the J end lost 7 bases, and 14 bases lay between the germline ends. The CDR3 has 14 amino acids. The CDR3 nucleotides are TGTGCCAGCAGCTCCAGGACTGTCGTTAATGAGCAGTTCTTC. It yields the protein CASSSRTVVNEQFF.

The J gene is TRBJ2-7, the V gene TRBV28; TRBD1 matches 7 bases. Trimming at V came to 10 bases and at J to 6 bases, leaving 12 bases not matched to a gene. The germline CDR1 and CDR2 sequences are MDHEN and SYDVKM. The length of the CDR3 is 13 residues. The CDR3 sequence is CATRDSSLVEQYF. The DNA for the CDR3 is TGTGCCACCCGGGACAGTTCCTTGGTCGAGCAGTACTTC.

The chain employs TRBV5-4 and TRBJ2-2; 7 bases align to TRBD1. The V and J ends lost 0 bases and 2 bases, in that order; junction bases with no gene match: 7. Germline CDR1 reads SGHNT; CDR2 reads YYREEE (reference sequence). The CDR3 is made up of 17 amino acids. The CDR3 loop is CASSLGSRDRNTGELFF. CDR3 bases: TGTGCCAGCAGCTTGGGAAGCCGGGACAGAAACACCGGGGAGCTGTTTTTT. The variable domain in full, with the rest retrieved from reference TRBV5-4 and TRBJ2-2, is ETGVTQSPTHLIKTRGQQVTLRCSSQSGHNTVSWYQQALGQGPQFIFQYYREEENGRGNFPPRFSGLQFPNYSSELNVNALELDDSALYLCASSLGSRDRNTGELFFGEGSRLTVL.

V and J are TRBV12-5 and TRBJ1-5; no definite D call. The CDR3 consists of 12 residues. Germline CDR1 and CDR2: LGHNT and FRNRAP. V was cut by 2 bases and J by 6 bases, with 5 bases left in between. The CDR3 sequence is CASGLSGQPQHF. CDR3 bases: TGTGCTAGTGGTTTGTCAGGTCAGCCCCAGCATTTT.

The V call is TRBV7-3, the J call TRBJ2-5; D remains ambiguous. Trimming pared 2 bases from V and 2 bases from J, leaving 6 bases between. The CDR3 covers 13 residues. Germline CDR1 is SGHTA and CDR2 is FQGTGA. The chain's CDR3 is CASSLVPQETQYF. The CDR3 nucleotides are TGTGCCAGCAGCTTAGTCCCTCAAGAGACCCAGTACTTC.

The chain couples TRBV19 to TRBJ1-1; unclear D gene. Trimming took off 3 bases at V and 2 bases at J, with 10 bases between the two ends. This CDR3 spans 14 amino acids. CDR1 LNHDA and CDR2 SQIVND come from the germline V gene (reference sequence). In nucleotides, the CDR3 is TGTGCCAGTAGTATTATCTCTTCTAACACTGAAGCTTTCTTT. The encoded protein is CASSIISSNTEAFF.

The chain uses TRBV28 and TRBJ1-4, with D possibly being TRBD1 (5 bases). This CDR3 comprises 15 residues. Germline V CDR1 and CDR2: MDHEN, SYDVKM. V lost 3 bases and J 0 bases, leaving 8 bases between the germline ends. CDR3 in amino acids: CASSLGRATNEKLFF. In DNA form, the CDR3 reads TGTGCCAGCAGTTTGGGGCGTGCAACTAATGAAAAACTGTTTTTT.

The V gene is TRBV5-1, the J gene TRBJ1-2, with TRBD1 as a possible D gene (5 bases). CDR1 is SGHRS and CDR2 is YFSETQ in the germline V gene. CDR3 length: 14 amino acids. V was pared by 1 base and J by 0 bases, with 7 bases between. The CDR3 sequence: CASSLTGANYGYTF. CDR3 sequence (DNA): TGCGCCAGCAGCTTGACAGGAGCTAACTATGGCTACACCTTC. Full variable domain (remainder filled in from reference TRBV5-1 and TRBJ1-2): KAGVTQTPRYLIKTRGQQVTLSCSPISGHRSVSWYQQTPGQGLQFLFEYFSETQRNKGNFPGRFSGRQFSNSRSEMNVSTLELGDSALYLCASSLTGANYGYTFGSGTRLTVV.

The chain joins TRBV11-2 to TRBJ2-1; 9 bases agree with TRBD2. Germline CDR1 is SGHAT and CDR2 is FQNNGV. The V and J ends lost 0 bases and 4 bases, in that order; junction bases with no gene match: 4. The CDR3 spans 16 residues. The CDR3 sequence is CASSLEASGIYNEQFF. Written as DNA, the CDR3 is TGTGCCAGCAGCTTAGAGGCTAGCGGGATATACAATGAGCAGTTCTTC.

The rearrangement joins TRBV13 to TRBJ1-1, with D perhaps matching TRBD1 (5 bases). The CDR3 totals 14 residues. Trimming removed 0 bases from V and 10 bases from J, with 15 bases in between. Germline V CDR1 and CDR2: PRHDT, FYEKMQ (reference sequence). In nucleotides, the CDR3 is TGTGCCAGCAGCTTAGGCCCGGGTGGTGACAGAGCTTTCTTT. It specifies CASSLGPGGDRAFF.

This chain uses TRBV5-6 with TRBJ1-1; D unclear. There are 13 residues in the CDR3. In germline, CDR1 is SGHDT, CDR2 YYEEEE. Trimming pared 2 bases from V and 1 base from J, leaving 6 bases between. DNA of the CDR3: TGTGCCAGCAGCTTACGGGGGAACACTGAAGCTTTCTTT. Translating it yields CASSLRGNTEAFF.

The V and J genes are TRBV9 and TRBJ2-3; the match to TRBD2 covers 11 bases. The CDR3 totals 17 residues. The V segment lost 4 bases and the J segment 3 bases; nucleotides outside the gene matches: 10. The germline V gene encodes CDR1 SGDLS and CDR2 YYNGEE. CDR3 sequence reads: CASSPYLTSGSTDTQYF. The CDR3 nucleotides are TGTGCCAGCAGCCCTTACCTTACTAGCGGGAGTACAGATACGCAGTATTTT.

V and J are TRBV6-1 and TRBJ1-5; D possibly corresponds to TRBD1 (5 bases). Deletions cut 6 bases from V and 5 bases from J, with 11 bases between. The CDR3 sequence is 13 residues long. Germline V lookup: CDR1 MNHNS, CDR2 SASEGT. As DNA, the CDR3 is TGTGCCAGCAGCCTGGGGGGGGATCAGCCCCAGCATTTT. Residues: CASSLGGDQPQHF.

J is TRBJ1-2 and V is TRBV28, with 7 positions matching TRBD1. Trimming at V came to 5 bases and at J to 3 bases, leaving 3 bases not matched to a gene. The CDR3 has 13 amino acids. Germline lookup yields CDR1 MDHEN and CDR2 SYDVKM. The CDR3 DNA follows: TGTGCCAGCAGTCGGGACAGATACTATGGCTACACCTTC. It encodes CASSRDRYYGYTF.

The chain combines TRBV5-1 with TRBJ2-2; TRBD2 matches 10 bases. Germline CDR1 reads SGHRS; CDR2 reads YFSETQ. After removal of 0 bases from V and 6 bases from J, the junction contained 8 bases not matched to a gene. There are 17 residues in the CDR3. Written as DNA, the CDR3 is TGCGCCAGCAGCTTGGACCCCCCTAGCGGGAGATCCGGGGAGCTGTTTTTT. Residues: CASSLDPPSGRSGELFF.

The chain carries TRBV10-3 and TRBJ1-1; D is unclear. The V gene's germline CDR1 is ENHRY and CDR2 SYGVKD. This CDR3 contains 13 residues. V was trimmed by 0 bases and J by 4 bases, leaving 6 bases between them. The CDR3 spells CAISESRGTEAFF. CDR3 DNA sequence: TGTGCCATCAGTGAGTCGAGAGGCACTGAAGCTTTCTTT.

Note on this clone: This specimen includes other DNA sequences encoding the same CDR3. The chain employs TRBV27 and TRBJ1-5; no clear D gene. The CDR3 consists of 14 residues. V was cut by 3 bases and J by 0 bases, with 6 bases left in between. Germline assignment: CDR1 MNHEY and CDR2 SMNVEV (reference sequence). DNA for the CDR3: TGTGCCAGCAGTTTGACGGGTAGCAATCAGCCCCAGCATTTT. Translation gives CASSLTGSNQPQHF.

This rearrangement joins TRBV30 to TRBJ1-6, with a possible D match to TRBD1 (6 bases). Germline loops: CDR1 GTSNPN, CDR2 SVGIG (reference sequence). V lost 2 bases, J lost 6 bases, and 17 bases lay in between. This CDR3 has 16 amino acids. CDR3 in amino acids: CAWSFGGRFFNSPLHF. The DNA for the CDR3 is TGTGCCTGGAGTTTTGGGGGCAGGTTCTTTAATTCACCCCTCCACTTT.

CDR3 protein: CASSLGRVIYGYTF. CDR3 nucleotides: TGTGCCAGCAGCTTAGGGCGGGTGATCTATGGCTACACCTTC. The chain uses TRBV5-8 and TRBJ1-2; D remains ambiguous. The CDR3 runs 14 residues. Trimming took off 2 bases at V and 4 bases at J, with 12 bases between the two ends. Germline V gene sequence: CDR1 SGHTS, CDR2 YDEGEE. The full variable domain, with the rest looked up from reference TRBV5-8 and TRBJ1-2, is EAGVTQSPTHLIKTRGQQATLRCSPISGHTSVYWYQQALGLGLQFLLWYDEGEERNRGNFPPRFSGRQFPNYSSELNVNALELEDSALYLCASSLGRVIYGYTFGSGTRLTVV.

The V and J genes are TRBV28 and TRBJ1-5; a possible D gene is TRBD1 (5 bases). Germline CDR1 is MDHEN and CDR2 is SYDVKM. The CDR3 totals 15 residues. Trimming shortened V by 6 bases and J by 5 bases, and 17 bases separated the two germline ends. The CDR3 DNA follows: TGTGCCAGCAGGCCGCAGGGACTGGGCGATCAGCCCCAGCATTTT. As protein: CASRPQGLGDQPQHF.

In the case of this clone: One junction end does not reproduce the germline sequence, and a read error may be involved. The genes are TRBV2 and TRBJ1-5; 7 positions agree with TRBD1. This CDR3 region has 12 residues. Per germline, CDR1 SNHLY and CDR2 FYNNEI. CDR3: CASSIRDSPASF. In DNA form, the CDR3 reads TGTGCCAGCAGTATCCGGGACAGTCCCGCCAGTTTT.

The CDR3 here is CARSLVRNNEKLFF. CDR3 coding DNA: TGTGCCAGAAGCTTGGTCAGGAATAATGAAAAACTGTTTTTT. The V and J genes are TRBV5-3 and TRBJ1-4, with no clear D. TRBV5-3 is treated as an ORF (open reading frame) with a function not yet certain. The CDR3 sequence is 14 residues long. Trimming took 0 bases from V and 4 from J, leaving 7 bases between them.

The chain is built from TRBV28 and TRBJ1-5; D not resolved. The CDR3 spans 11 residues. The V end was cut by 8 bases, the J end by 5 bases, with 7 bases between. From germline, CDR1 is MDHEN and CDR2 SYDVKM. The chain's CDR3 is CASQRDQPQHF. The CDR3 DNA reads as TGTGCCAGCCAGAGGGATCAGCCCCAGCATTTT.